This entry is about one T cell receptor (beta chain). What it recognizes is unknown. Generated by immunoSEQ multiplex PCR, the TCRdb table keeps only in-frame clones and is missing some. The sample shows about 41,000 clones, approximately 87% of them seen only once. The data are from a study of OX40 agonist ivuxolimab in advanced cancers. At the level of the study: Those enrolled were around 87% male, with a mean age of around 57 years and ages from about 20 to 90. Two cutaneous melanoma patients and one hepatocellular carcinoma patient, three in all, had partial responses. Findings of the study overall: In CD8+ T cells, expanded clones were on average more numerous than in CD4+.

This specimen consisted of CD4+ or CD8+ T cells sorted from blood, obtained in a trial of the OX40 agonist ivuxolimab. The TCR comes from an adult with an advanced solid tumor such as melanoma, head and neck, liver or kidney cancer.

The CDR3 region is CASSSPTSSRGADTQYF. Here the CDR3 DNA reads TGTGCCAGCAGCTCTCCTACCTCTAGCAGAGGGGCAGATACGCAGTATTTT. V is TRBV28 and J is TRBJ2-3; either TRBD1 or TRBD2 may supply D (5 bases each). The CDR3 spans 17 residues. Germline values: CDR1 MDHEN, CDR2 SYDVKM. V lost 6 bases and J lost 4, with 23 bases in between.